The 25 T cell receptor beta chains listed next were all sequenced from one sample in a study of identical twins. TCRdb analysed the 5' RACE reads with MiXCR anew, one entry per CDR3 protein. The sample holds fewer than 800,000 distinct CDR3 sequences, about 7.1% seen once. This same sample was also taken into another study, of yellow fever vaccine responses in identical twins.

Sequenced material: PBMCs. The receptors stem from a woman aged 18-30 years in good health.

V is TRBV7-6 and J is TRBJ2-3, with 8 bases aligning to TRBD1. Per germline, CDR1 SGHVS and CDR2 FNYEAQ. CDR3 length: 17 residues. V lost 5 bases to trimming and J lost 1 base; unmatched junction nucleotides: 11. The CDR3: CASSPTSRGRGTDTQYF. The CDR3 DNA follows: TGTGCCAGCAGCCCTACAAGCAGGGGGCGGGGCACAGATACGCAGTATTTT.

This clonotype was picked up a small number of times. The chain recombines TRBV10-3 with TRBJ2-7, with 16 bases matching TRBD2. The CDR3 has 18 residues. CDR1 ENHRY and CDR2 SYGVKD come from the germline V gene. Unmatched junction bases numbered 17, after V lost 10 bases and J lost 5 bases. CDR3: CATTREPGLAGGLHEQYF. The CDR3 DNA reads as TGTGCCACAACGCGCGAACCGGGACTAGCGGGAGGGCTCCACGAGCAGTACTTC.

In its sample, this clonotype was seen a few times. This chain joins TRBV2 and TRBJ2-2, with TRBD1 identical over 7 bases. The V and J ends lost 10 bases and 6 bases, in that order; junction bases with no gene match: 2. In germline, CDR1 is SNHLY, CDR2 FYNNEI. This CDR3 comprises 11 residues. The CDR3 bases are TGTGCCACCAGGGGGTCCGGGGAGCTGTTTTTT. As protein: CATRGSGELFF.

The rearrangement uses TRBV7-8 and TRBJ2-5; TRBD2 is a possible D gene (6 bases). This CDR3 contains 15 residues. Germline CDR1 SGHVS, CDR2 FQNEAQ. V gave up 5 bases and J gave up 2 bases, with 15 bases separating them. For the CDR3, the DNA is TGTGCCAGCAGCAAGTTTGCGGGGCCACAAGAGACCCAGTACTTC. Protein: CASSKFAGPQETQYF.

This clonotype was seen more than once but under ten times. The chain is built from TRBV5-1 and TRBJ2-7; D possibly corresponds to TRBD1 (6 bases). The germline V and J ends were trimmed by 4 bases and 6 bases, with 17 bases remaining between them. From germline, CDR1 is SGHRS and CDR2 YFSETQ. The CDR3 contains 14 residues. In DNA, the CDR3 is TGCGCCAGCAGCGGAGGACGGGACAAGAGCGAGCAGTACGTC. Translating gives CASSGGRDKSEQYV.

The chain uses TRBV3-1 and TRBJ2-2; 7 bases match TRBD1. CDR1 and CDR2 from the germline V gene are LGHDT and YNNKEL (reference sequence). V trimming: 4 bases; J trimming: 0 bases; junction bases outside the gene matches: 5. This CDR3 is 16 amino acids long. Here the CDR3 DNA reads TGTGCCAGCAGCCTTCGGACAGGAACGAACACCGGGGAGCTGTTTTTT. It encodes CASSLRTGTNTGELFF.

A few counts support this clonotype. This chain links TRBV6-5 with TRBJ2-5, with D possibly TRBD1 on 6 matching bases. The CDR3 runs 16 residues. V shed 0 bases and J shed 5 bases, with 16 bases lying between them. The V gene's germline CDR1 is MNHEY and CDR2 SVGAGI. CDR3 sequence: CASSYSGSRGSETQYF. Written as DNA, the CDR3 is TGTGCCAGCAGTTACTCGGGCTCCAGGGGTTCGGAGACCCAGTACTTC.

This clonotype was detected a few times. The chain has TRBV7-8 and TRBJ2-2; D possibly corresponds to TRBD1 (6 bases). This CDR3 region has 16 residues. Trimming removed 4 bases at V and 5 bases at J, with 17 bases between. CDR1 and CDR2 from the germline V gene are SGHVS and FQNEAQ. As DNA, the CDR3 is TGTGCCAGCAGCTGGATTGGGGGCCGGTGGACCGGGGAGCTGTTTTTT. It encodes CASSWIGGRWTGELFF.

This clonotype has only a few counts. The rearrangement joins TRBV20-1 to TRBJ2-2; the match to TRBD1 covers 8 bases. The germline V gene encodes CDR1 DFQATT and CDR2 SNEGSKA (reference sequence). V gave up 6 bases and J gave up 3 bases; unmatched junction bases: 9. CDR3 size: 15 residues. DNA of the CDR3: TGCAGTGCCACTAACGGGACAGGAGACACCGGGGAGCTGTTTTTT. It translates to CSATNGTGDTGELFF.

This clonotype was observed at least ten times. This sequence joins TRBV12-3 or TRBV12-4 and TRBJ2-7, with D perhaps TRBD1 (5 bases). The CDR3 sequence is 13 residues long. Trimming removed 4 bases at V and 6 bases at J, with 13 bases between. The CDR3 loop is CASSSNMGLEQYF. The CDR3 DNA sequence: TGTGCCAGCAGTTCAAATATGGGGCTCGAGCAGTACTTC.

The chain has TRBV3-1 and TRBJ2-3; D may match TRBD1 or TRBD2 (5 bases each). Trimming pared 4 bases from V and 0 bases from J, leaving 11 bases between. This CDR3 contains 15 residues. CDR1 is LGHDT, CDR2 YNNKEL, per germline (reference sequence). CDR3 DNA: TGTGCCAGCAGCCCGGGACGGGATAGCACAGATACGCAGTATTTT. Its protein product is CASSPGRDSTDTQYF.

The chain has TRBV9 and TRBJ2-3, with 12 nucleotides matching TRBD2. The CDR3 has 16 amino acids. The V segment lost 3 bases and the J segment 6 bases; nucleotides outside the gene matches: 8. Germline V CDR1 and CDR2: SGDLS, YYNGEE. The CDR3 region has the DNA TGTGCCAGCAGCGCAAGGACTAGCGGGATTTGGGATACGCAGTATTTT. Translation gives CASSARTSGIWDTQYF.

This clonotype has at least ten counts. The chain has TRBV7-9 and TRBJ1-1; 7 bases fit TRBD1. With 4 bases clipped from V and 5 bases from J, the junction kept 4 bases outside the gene matches. CDR1 and CDR2 (germline): SEHNR, FQNEAQ (reference sequence). This CDR3 has 13 amino acids. The DNA of the CDR3 is TGTGCCAGCAGCTCGACAGGGATTACTGAAGCTTTCTTT. Translated, it gives CASSSTGITEAFF.

This clonotype was counted ten times or more. The genes are TRBV15 and TRBJ2-7, with no clear D. Germline V gene data show CDR1 as LNHNV and CDR2 as YYDKDF (reference sequence). V was pared by 0 bases and J by 0 bases, with 9 bases between. The CDR3 loop spans 15 amino acids. In DNA form, the CDR3 reads TGTGCCACCAGCAGAGATCTGGGCAGCTCCTACGAGCAGTACGTC. Its translation: CATSRDLGSSYEQYV.

This clonotype was recorded many times. The chain recombines TRBV10-1 with TRBJ2-2; TRBD1 might be the D (6 bases). CDR1 and CDR2 from the germline V gene are WNHNN and SYGVQD (reference sequence). This CDR3 has 15 residues. Trimming removed 5 bases from V and 1 base from J, with 11 bases in between. The DNA of the CDR3 is TGCGCCAGCAGTTCCGGGACACTGAACACCGGGGAGCTGTTTTTT. Translating it yields CASSSGTLNTGELFF.

In this sample, this clonotype turned up many times. The rearrangement links TRBV29-1 to TRBJ2-2; 8 nucleotides line up with TRBD1. Trimming at V came to 3 bases and at J to 3 bases, leaving 3 bases not matched to a gene. This CDR3 is built from 14 residues. Germline V CDR1 and CDR2: SQVTM, ANQGSEA. CDR3: CSVEAGGYTGELFF. CDR3 in DNA: TGCAGCGTTGAGGCAGGGGGCTACACCGGGGAGCTGTTTTTT.

The genes are TRBV11-2 and TRBJ2-1; TRBD2 might be the D (6 bases). The germline V gene has CDR1 SGHAT and CDR2 FQNNGV. Trimming pared 1 base from V and 0 bases from J, leaving 10 bases between. CDR3 length: 16 amino acids. CDR3 DNA sequence: TGTGCCAGCAGCTTAGGGGACGGGGGCTCCTACAATGAGCAGTTCTTC. Translating gives CASSLGDGGSYNEQFF.

In DNA, the CDR3 is TGCGCCAGCAGCGACGGGACAGGGTCGCCCCAAGAGACCCAGTACTTC. Translating gives CASSDGTGSPQETQYF. The chain links TRBV5-1 to TRBJ2-5, with 9 bases matching TRBD1. Germline V gene data show CDR1 as SGHRS and CDR2 as YFSETQ. V dropped 4 bases and J dropped 1; count of bases not matched to a gene: 8. The CDR3 extends over 16 amino acids.

This clonotype came up a few times. The chain recombines TRBV12-3 or TRBV12-4 with TRBJ2-7; no clear D. V lost 1 base and J 0 bases, leaving 13 bases between the germline ends. The CDR3 runs 16 residues. The CDR3 is CASSLEGPPGSYEQYV. In nucleotides, the CDR3 is TGTGCCAGCAGTTTAGAAGGGCCACCGGGCTCCTACGAGCAGTACGTC.

This clonotype was seen only a few times. CDR3 DNA: TGCAGTGCTCCGACTAGCGTCAATGAGCAGTTCTTC. Translated: CSAPTSVNEQFF. The chain carries TRBV20-1 and TRBJ2-1; 8 bases fit TRBD2. Trimming removed 5 bases from V and 6 bases from J; junction bases left unmatched: 3. The CDR3 consists of 12 residues. Germline-derived CDR1 and CDR2 are DFQATT and SNEGSKA (reference sequence).

This clonotype was observed a few times. The rearrangement joins TRBV15 to TRBJ2-7; D call uncertain. The germline V gene has CDR1 LNHNV and CDR2 YYDKDF (reference sequence). This CDR3 is built from 15 residues. With 5 bases removed from V and 3 bases from J, the gap between germline ends came to 17 bases. This chain's CDR3 is CATSPPKGLSYEQYF. As DNA, the CDR3 is TGTGCCACCAGCCCACCTAAAGGGTTAAGCTACGAGCAGTACTTC.

At least ten counts were recorded for this clonotype. This chain links TRBV5-1 with TRBJ1-1; TRBD1 might be the D (5 bases). This CDR3 is built from 14 residues. In germline, CDR1 is SGHRS, CDR2 YFSETQ. The ends were cut back, 5 bases at V and 1 base at J, with 12 bases in the middle. CDR3 residues: CASSQGLQNTEAFF. The CDR3 DNA follows: TGCGCCAGCAGTCAGGGTTTGCAGAACACTGAAGCTTTCTTT. Full variable domain (missing parts from reference TRBV5-1 and TRBJ1-1): KAGVTQTPRYLIKTRGQQVTLSCSPISGHRSVSWYQQTPGQGLQFLFEYFSETQRNKGNFPGRFSGRQFSNSRSEMNVSTLELGDSALYLCASSQGLQNTEAFFGQGTRLTVV.

This clonotype appeared a few times. The chain has TRBV12-3 or TRBV12-4 and TRBJ2-1; the D is unclear. CDR3 length: 15 residues. With 1 base removed from V and 0 bases from J, the gap between germline ends came to 7 bases. The CDR3 region is CASSLVNSSYNEQFF. The CDR3 bases are TGTGCCAGCAGTTTAGTCAACAGCTCCTACAATGAGCAGTTCTTC.

This clonotype was picked up a small number of times. This chain joins TRBV3-1 and TRBJ2-3; 9 positions agree with TRBD2. The CDR3 contains 16 residues. J lost 2 bases, V lost 2 bases, and 5 bases had no gene match. Germline assignment: CDR1 LGHDT and CDR2 YNNKEL (reference sequence). The CDR3 nucleotides read TGTGCCAGCAGCCAACCCAGCGGGGGGAACACAGATACGCAGTATTTT. This codes for CASSQPSGGNTDTQYF.

The chain combines TRBV7-9 with TRBJ2-6; TRBD2 agrees at 8 bases. The germline gives CDR1 SEHNR, CDR2 FQNEAQ (reference sequence). V was clipped by 5 bases and J by 0 bases; unmatched bases: 6. The CDR3 has 17 amino acids. For the CDR3, the DNA is TGTGCCAGCAGCAGGACTAGCTTATTCTCTGGGGCCAACGTCCTGACTTTC. It encodes CASSRTSLFSGANVLTF.